This T cell receptor beta chain emerged from a study of T-cell memory formation after mild COVID-19. Study-wide context: For the most part, TCR clusters were specific to one donor. The study, taken as a whole, reports: Of the contracting clones, CD4+ ones lay mainly in CM and EM, and CD8+ ones in EMRA.

The germline V gene encodes CDR1 MNHNY and CDR2 SVGAGI (reference sequence). CDR3 length: 14 amino acids. The V gene end was trimmed by 6 bases and the J gene end by 0 bases; junction bases not matched to a gene: 2. TCRdb re-analysed the 5' RACE reads in MiXCR, keeping a single row per CDR3 protein. The table has roughly 300,000 distinct CDR3 sequences, less than 9.5% seen once. Comments on this clonotype: Its target is unknown.

The V and J genes are TRBV6-6 and TRBJ2-4, with 7 bases lining up with TRBD2. This receptor was obtained from a man aged 18 to 30 who had mild COVID-19 (a few samples of this study predate the infection). Cell type and time point are not known. The sample taken for sequencing was PBMCs or a T cell subset sorted from them (not recorded which). The DNA of the CDR3 is TGTGCCAGCAGCCGGGAGGTAGCCAAAAACATTCAGTACTTC. This codes for CASSREVAKNIQYF.